These 28 T cell receptor beta chains were all obtained from the same sample, sequenced in a study of a mutant IDH1 vaccine in newly diagnosed glioma. Stated time point: baseline, week 1 (first vaccination visit). Treatment denoted: pre-vaccination baseline after standard-of-care therapy. Profiling relied on immunoSEQ multiplex PCR, and the TCRdb table lists in-frame clones only, not all of them. This table holds over 80,000 clones, 80% to 90% found once. The source material was PBMCs, sampled from a glioma patient treated with radiotherapy, temozolomide or both. The receptors originated from a woman in her forties or fifties with glioma.

In its sample, this clone was seen once. J is TRBJ2-1 and V is TRBV6-5; 9 bases are a match to TRBD1. CDR1 is MNHEY and CDR2 is SVGAGI in the germline V gene. This CDR3 is 14 amino acids long. J was trimmed by 8 bases and V by 6 bases; bases with no gene match: 8. CDR3 coding DNA: TGTGCCAGCAGGCTCAGGGACAGGGAATATGAGCAGTTCTTC. Encoded protein: CASRLRDREYEQFF.

This chain links TRBV5-4 with TRBJ2-1, with D tentatively TRBD1 or TRBD2 (6 bases each). The V gene lost 4 bases and the J gene lost 5 bases, with 16 bases spanning the gap. The CDR3 length is 15 residues. Germline lookup yields CDR1 SGHNT and CDR2 YYREEE (reference sequence). This CDR3 reads CASSPGGGRDNEQFF. In nucleotides, the CDR3 is TGTGCCAGCAGCCCTGGTGGGGGGCGAGACAATGAGCAGTTCTTC.

The CDR3 nucleotides read TGTGCCAGCAGCCTCTCGAGGGGGTACACCGGGGAGCTGTTTTTT. It is translated as CASSLSRGYTGELFF. V usage is TRBV19 and J usage is TRBJ2-2; perhaps TRBD1 as D (6 bases). CDR1 and CDR2 from the germline V gene are LNHDA and SQIVND (reference sequence). The CDR3 runs 15 residues. The V end was cut by 9 bases, the J end by 3 bases, with 17 bases between.

The rearrangement joins TRBV28 to TRBJ1-2, with 9 bases matching TRBD1. This CDR3 region has 16 residues. Trimming took 5 bases from V and 0 from J; bases not matched to a gene: 7. CDR1 is MDHEN and CDR2 is SYDVKM in the germline V gene. The chain's CDR3 is CASSVPGTGTNYGYTF. The CDR3 DNA sequence: TGTGCCAGCAGTGTCCCCGGGACAGGGACTAACTATGGCTACACCTTC.

The rearrangement uses TRBV7-9 and TRBJ2-3; maybe TRBD1 (5 bases). The CDR3 is 16 amino acids. The germline CDR1 and CDR2 sequences are SEHNR and FQNEAQ (reference sequence). Trimming stripped 1 base from V and 0 bases from J, with 11 bases between. The CDR3 region has the DNA TGTGCCAGCAGCTTAGATCAGGGAAAGAGCACAGATACGCAGTATTTT. The encoded protein is CASSLDQGKSTDTQYF.

The chain employs TRBV4-1 and TRBJ1-1; weak D call: TRBD1 (5 bases). This CDR3 spans 15 amino acids. Germline CDR1 reads MGHRA; CDR2 reads YSYEKL. Trimming pared 0 bases from V and 1 base from J, leaving 9 bases between. The CDR3 loop is CASSQERGANTEAFF. As DNA, the CDR3 is TGCGCCAGCAGCCAAGAAAGAGGGGCGAACACTGAAGCTTTCTTT.

CDR3 nucleotides: TGTGCCAGCAGCTCCTACAGCTACAATGAGCAGTTCTTC. Amino acid sequence: CASSSYSYNEQFF. The chain joins TRBV7-2 to TRBJ2-1, with D unresolved. The CDR3 totals 13 residues. Trimming shortened V by 4 bases and J by 3 bases, and 7 bases separated the two germline ends. The germline V gene has CDR1 SGHTA and CDR2 FQGNSA.

J is TRBJ2-7 and V is TRBV4-1, with unresolved D. The CDR3 is 13 amino acids. Germline CDR1 reads MGHRA; CDR2 reads YSYEKL. V was cut by 3 bases and J by 2 bases, with 8 bases left in between. CDR3 sequence (DNA): TGCGCCAGCAGCCACCACCGGGCCTACGAGCAGTACTTC. Its translation is CASSHHRAYEQYF.

The rearrangement joins TRBV7-3 to TRBJ2-7; a possible D gene is TRBD1 (5 bases). V was clipped by 0 bases and J by 4 bases, with 13 bases between them. CDR3 length: 15 residues. Per the germline V gene, CDR1 is SGHTA and CDR2 is FQGTGA. CDR3: CASSLTGGAIYEQYF. DNA for the CDR3: TGTGCCAGCAGCTTAACTGGTGGGGCGATATACGAGCAGTACTTC.

The V and J genes are TRBV11-2 and TRBJ2-1; D is perhaps TRBD2 (5 bases). Germline lookup yields CDR1 SGHAT and CDR2 FQNNGV. This CDR3 is 13 amino acids long. V lost 5 bases, J lost 4 bases, and 9 bases lay in between. CDR3 region: CASSHPGYNEQFF. CDR3 nucleotides: TGTGCCAGCAGCCACCCGGGGTACAATGAGCAGTTCTTC.

The CDR3 sequence: CASSRGGLQFF. The CDR3, as DNA: TGTGCCAGCAGTCGGGGGGGACTACAGTTCTTC. The chain couples TRBV6-1 to TRBJ2-1, with 8 bases identical to TRBD2. CDR1 is MNHNS, CDR2 SASEGT, per germline. V lost 5 bases, J lost 13 bases, and 4 bases stayed unmatched. The CDR3 is made up of 11 amino acids.

This chain joins TRBV5-5 and TRBJ2-2; 7 bases align to TRBD1. CDR3 length: 13 residues. Per the germline V gene, CDR1 is SGHKS and CDR2 is YYEKEE (reference sequence). After removal of 1 base from V and 9 bases from J, the junction contained 3 bases not matched to a gene. The CDR3 sequence: CASSLTGDRELFF. The CDR3 DNA follows: TGTGCCAGCAGCTTGACAGGGGACCGGGAGCTGTTTTTT.

This clone was detected only once. This chain uses TRBV11-3 with TRBJ2-1; D ambiguous. Germline V CDR1 and CDR2: SGHNT, YENEEA. The CDR3 length is 16 residues. V gave up 5 bases and J gave up 0 bases, with 14 bases separating them. The CDR3 loop is CASSPHGDPSYNEQFF. Written as DNA, the CDR3 is TGTGCCAGCAGCCCCCACGGTGACCCCTCCTACAATGAGCAGTTCTTC.

The V call is TRBV29-1, the J call TRBJ2-3; the D is unclear. The CDR3 is made up of 13 amino acids. The V end was cut by 7 bases, the J end by 4 bases, with 15 bases between. In germline, CDR1 is SQVTM, CDR2 ANQGSEA. DNA for the CDR3: TGCAGCGCAGCTCAAGGGTTTCCAGATACGCAGTATTTT. It codes for CSAAQGFPDTQYF.

This clone was seen just once. The genes are TRBV27 and TRBJ2-2, with TRBD2 identical over 16 bases. V was pared by 4 bases and J by 2 bases, with 4 bases of the junction left unmatched. The CDR3 runs 18 residues. Germline values: CDR1 MNHEY, CDR2 SMNVEV (reference sequence). The CDR3: CASSSGLAGGPNTGELFF. In nucleotides, the CDR3 is TGTGCCAGCAGTTCGGGACTAGCGGGAGGGCCAAACACCGGGGAGCTGTTTTTT.

The chain is built from TRBV7-6 and TRBJ2-1; D remains unclear. The CDR3 extends over 12 amino acids. Germline V gives CDR1 SGHVS, CDR2 FNYEAQ. V was shortened by 5 bases and J by 8 bases, with 10 bases between the two germline ends. The CDR3 DNA reads TGTGCCAGCAGCCCCCCCCAGGATGAGCAGTTCTTC. Encoded protein: CASSPPQDEQFF.

CDR3 amino acids: CASSQTGTEANYGYTF. In DNA form, the CDR3 reads TGCGCCAGCAGCCAAACCGGGACGGAAGCTAACTATGGCTACACCTTC. The chain links TRBV4-1 to TRBJ1-2, with D possibly being TRBD1 (5 bases). Trimming took off 2 bases at V and 0 bases at J, with 13 bases between the two ends. The CDR3 sequence is 16 residues long. The V gene's germline CDR1 is MGHRA and CDR2 YSYEKL.

This sequence joins TRBV5-1 and TRBJ1-1, with D perhaps matching TRBD1 (5 bases). This CDR3 spans 16 amino acids. Germline CDR1 and CDR2: SGHRS and YFSETQ. The V end lost 4 bases, the J end lost 0 bases, and 16 bases lay between the germline ends. CDR3: CASSPTGSRVNTEAFF. CDR3 DNA sequence: TGCGCCAGCAGCCCGACGGGCTCCAGGGTGAACACTGAAGCTTTCTTT.

V gene TRBV7-6 combines with J gene TRBJ2-5, with D perhaps TRBD1 or TRBD2 (5 bases each). Between the trimmed V and J ends, which lost 8 bases and 3 bases, there was a span of 16 bases. Germline V gene data show CDR1 as SGHVS and CDR2 as FNYEAQ. The CDR3 runs 14 residues. CDR3 nucleotide sequence: TGTGCCAGCCCGTGCCAGGGACCGAAAGAGACCCAGTACTTC. Encoded protein: CASPCQGPKETQYF.

The rearrangement joins TRBV28 to TRBJ2-3; 9 bases align to TRBD2. This CDR3 is built from 17 residues. The V gene's germline CDR1 is MDHEN and CDR2 SYDVKM. The V and J ends lost 6 bases and 0 bases, in that order; junction bases with no gene match: 10. The CDR3 coding sequence is TGTGCCAGCAGCTCCCACGGACTAGCGACTAGCACAGATACGCAGTATTTT. This translates into CASSSHGLATSTDTQYF.

The genes are TRBV14 and TRBJ1-1, with D hard to call. The CDR3 length is 14 residues. Germline lookup yields CDR1 SGHDN and CDR2 FVKESK. V was pared by 1 base and J by 3 bases, with 9 bases between. CDR3 sequence reads: CASSQASAYTEAFF. For the CDR3, the DNA is TGTGCCAGCAGCCAAGCTTCGGCATACACTGAAGCTTTCTTT.

The chain links TRBV5-1 to TRBJ2-5, with D uncertain. The CDR3 length is 13 residues. In germline, CDR1 is SGHRS, CDR2 YFSETQ. V dropped 6 bases and J dropped 1 base, with 10 bases sitting between them. The CDR3 DNA reads TGCGCCAGCAAGAAAACAGCCCAAGAGACCCAGTACTTC. It is translated as CASKKTAQETQYF.

The CDR3 coding sequence is TGTGCCAGCAGCCTACAGGGCTATGGGGAAAAACTGTTTTTT. Translation gives CASSLQGYGEKLFF. The chain employs TRBV28 and TRBJ1-4, with TRBD1 as a possible D gene (6 bases). The V end lost 6 bases, the J end lost 8 bases, and 16 bases lay between the germline ends. Germline values: CDR1 MDHEN, CDR2 SYDVKM. The CDR3 sequence is 14 residues long.

The gene calls are TRBV30 and TRBJ2-1, with 9 bases aligning to TRBD2. CDR3 length: 14 amino acids. Germline V gene sequence: CDR1 GTSNPN, CDR2 SVGIG (reference sequence). After removal of 4 bases from V and 6 bases from J, the junction contained 7 bases not matched to a gene. The CDR3 nucleotides read TGTGCCTGGATACCCGGACTAGCGTTCAATGAGCAGTTCTTC. Protein sequence: CAWIPGLAFNEQFF. Complete variable domain (other parts from reference TRBV30 and TRBJ2-1): SQTIHQWPATLVQPVGSPLSLECTVEGTSNPNLYWYRQAAGRGLQLLFYSVGIGQISSEVPQNLSASRPQDRQFILSSKKLLLSDSGFYLCAWIPGLAFNEQFFGPGTRLTVL.

The CDR3 loop is CASSLTLASGGRGDTQYF. The CDR3 nucleotides read TGTGCCAGCAGCTTGACCTTGGCTAGCGGGGGACGCGGGGATACGCAGTATTTT. This sequence joins TRBV5-6 and TRBJ2-3, with 10 bases fitting TRBD2. CDR3 length equals 18 residues. The V and J ends lost 1 base and 6 bases, in that order; junction bases with no gene match: 14. Germline V lookup: CDR1 SGHDT, CDR2 YYEEEE.

The chain recombines TRBV10-3 with TRBJ2-5; TRBD1 matches 7 bases. V was clipped by 0 bases and J by 1 base; unmatched bases: 5. The CDR3 spans 16 residues. CDR1 ENHRY and CDR2 SYGVKD come from the germline V gene. The CDR3 loop reads CAISESKRGPQETQYF. Written as DNA, the CDR3 is TGTGCCATCAGTGAGTCGAAAAGGGGGCCCCAAGAGACCCAGTACTTC.

A note on this clone: Germline is not matched at one junction end, which may reflect a read error. This chain uses TRBV27 with TRBJ2-7; the D is unclear. Germline V gives CDR1 MNHEY, CDR2 SMNVEV (reference sequence). This CDR3 region has 14 residues. CDR3 nucleotides: TGTGCCGGCAGTTTACTGGCCCGGATGTACGAGCAGTACTTC. Translating gives CAGSLLARMYEQYF.

This rearrangement joins TRBV6-1 to TRBJ1-3; the match to TRBD1 covers 8 bases. The CDR3 runs to 14 residues. The V gene end was trimmed by 11 bases and the J gene end by 3 bases; junction bases not matched to a gene: 9. Germline V gene data show CDR1 as MNHNS and CDR2 as SASEGT. The CDR3 DNA is TGTGCCGGATCTTCAGGGGGCGATGGAAACACCATATATTTT. Protein product: CAGSSGGDGNTIYF.